These 14 T cell receptor beta chains came from one sample sequenced in a study of blood T cells in healthy people across ages. The second PCR ran about 6 to 12 cycles with a sample-barcoded 5' primer and J-beta primers. From the 5' RACE reads, TCRdb called clonotypes with MiXCR, one entry per CDR3 protein. The sample has hundreds of thousands of distinct CDR3 sequences, approximately 21% seen once; the top ten hold approximately 20%. Sequences were obtained from blood. The receptors originated from an older man in good health.

This clonotype appeared a few times. The chain is built from TRBV29-1 and TRBJ2-7; the D is unclear. The V gene lost 5 bases and the J gene lost 0 bases, with 11 bases spanning the gap. CDR3 length equals 13 residues. CDR1 is SQVTM, CDR2 ANQGSEA, per germline. In nucleotides, the CDR3 is TGCAGCGTTCTGGGATGGGCCTCCTACGAGCAGTACTTC. Translation: CSVLGWASYEQYF.

This clonotype was counted between two and nine times. The rearrangement uses TRBV28 and TRBJ2-2, with TRBD1 identical over 8 bases. The CDR3 extends over 18 amino acids. With V trimmed by 5 bases and J by 7 bases, 18 bases remained unmatched. Per germline, CDR1 MDHEN and CDR2 SYDVKM. CDR3 sequence: CASSDTRTGSVLGGELFF. DNA for the CDR3: TGTGCCAGCAGTGATACAAGGACAGGGTCGGTTCTAGGCGGGGAGCTGTTTTTT.

This sequence joins TRBV5-1 and TRBJ2-1, with 7 bases aligning to TRBD1. CDR3 length equals 15 residues. Germline values: CDR1 SGHRS, CDR2 YFSETQ. Unmatched junction bases numbered 7, after V lost 2 bases and J lost 5 bases. CDR3 in amino acids: CASSLNGQEHNEQFF. In DNA, the CDR3 is TGCGCCAGCAGCTTAAACGGACAGGAGCACAATGAGCAGTTCTTC.

This chain joins TRBV12-3 or TRBV12-4 and TRBJ1-5; D is perhaps TRBD1 (5 bases). The CDR3 runs to 15 residues. Trimming cost V 5 bases and J 3 bases, with 14 bases left between them. CDR3 bases: TGTGCCAGCAGTCTGGGGCCTCAACCCAATCAGCCCCAGCATTTT. As protein: CASSLGPQPNQPQHF.

This clonotype has a handful of counts. This chain joins TRBV5-1 and TRBJ2-1; possibly TRBD1 for D (5 bases). The CDR3 covers 15 residues. V lost 4 bases to trimming and J lost 4 bases, with 15 bases between them. The germline CDR1 and CDR2 sequences are SGHRS and YFSETQ. CDR3 sequence: CASSDTGSQYNEQFF. The CDR3 DNA reads TGCGCCAGCAGCGATACAGGTTCCCAATACAATGAGCAGTTCTTC.

V usage is TRBV28 and J usage is TRBJ1-6; tentative D call: TRBD1 (6 bases). CDR1 is MDHEN, CDR2 SYDVKM, per germline. The CDR3 sequence is 14 residues long. V was shortened by 11 bases and J by 2 bases, with 13 bases between the two germline ends. The chain's CDR3 is CAVPGAPYNSPLHF. The CDR3, as DNA: TGTGCCGTCCCGGGGGCGCCCTATAATTCACCCCTCCACTTT.

The V gene is TRBV7-2, the J gene TRBJ2-5; D is tentatively TRBD1 or TRBD2 (6 bases each). Germline lookup yields CDR1 SGHTA and CDR2 FQGNSA. The CDR3 spans 15 residues. Between the trimmed V and J ends, which lost 5 bases and 1 base, there was a span of 14 bases. The CDR3 here is CASSPGGGGQETQYF. CDR3 DNA sequence: TGTGCCAGCAGCCCGGGCGGAGGGGGCCAAGAGACCCAGTACTTC.

The rearrangement joins TRBV24-1 to TRBJ2-7, with 13 bases lining up with TRBD2. In germline, CDR1 is KGHDR, CDR2 SFDVKD. The length of the CDR3 is 18 residues. The ends lost 5 bases at V and 3 bases at J; junction bases unmatched: 12. CDR3 in amino acids: CATSGPATGTSGVYEQYF. Here the CDR3 DNA reads TGTGCCACCAGTGGTCCTGCTACCGGGACTAGCGGGGTCTACGAGCAGTACTTC.

This clonotype was recorded a few times. In DNA form, the CDR3 reads TGTGCCAGCAGCCCTAGGGGGGCCCACTCCTACAATGAGCAGTTCTTC. Its translation: CASSPRGAHSYNEQFF. The chain employs TRBV14 and TRBJ2-1; either TRBD1 or TRBD2 may supply D (6 bases each). Trimming removed 4 bases from V and 0 bases from J, with 13 bases in between. Germline V gene lookup returns CDR1 SGHDN and CDR2 FVKESK. The CDR3 spans 16 residues.

V and J are TRBV29-1 and TRBJ2-5; D is ambiguous. This CDR3 comprises 11 residues. Trimming removed 7 bases from V and 2 bases from J, with 8 bases in between. Germline V lookup: CDR1 SQVTM, CDR2 ANQGSEA. Here the CDR3 DNA reads TGCAGCGCCGAAAGGCAAGAGACCCAGTACTTC. Translating it yields CSAERQETQYF.

The chain recombines TRBV15 with TRBJ1-1; possible D gene TRBD1, 5 bases. V lost 5 bases and J 3 bases, leaving 10 bases between the germline ends. Germline loops: CDR1 LNHNV, CDR2 YYDKDF (reference sequence). The CDR3 has 13 amino acids. The CDR3 DNA follows: TGTGCCACCAGCGGCGGGGGAGACACTGAAGCTTTCTTT. This encodes CATSGGGDTEAFF.

The chain is built from TRBV5-1 and TRBJ1-1, with D unclear. In germline, CDR1 is SGHRS, CDR2 YFSETQ. V gave up 0 bases and J gave up 12 bases, with 18 bases separating them. The CDR3 consists of 14 residues. CDR3 in DNA: TGCGCCAGCAGCTTGGAATTAGAACCCAACTATCCTTTCTTT. Protein: CASSLELEPNYPFF. Full variable domain (missing parts from reference TRBV5-1 and TRBJ1-1): KAGVTQTPRYLIKTRGQQVTLSCSPISGHRSVSWYQQTPGQGLQFLFEYFSETQRNKGNFPGRFSGRQFSNSRSEMNVSTLELGDSALYLCASSLELEPNYPFFGQGTRLTVV.

This clonotype appeared many times. V is TRBV4-3 and J is TRBJ2-2; tentatively, D is TRBD1 (5 bases). V was shortened by 1 base and J by 8 bases, with 11 bases between the two germline ends. CDR1 is LGHNA, CDR2 YSLEER, per germline. The CDR3 is made up of 14 amino acids. DNA for the CDR3: TGCGCCAGCAGCCAAGTTGACAGCGAAGGGGAGCTGTTTTTT. It codes for CASSQVDSEGELFF.

V gene TRBV6-5 combines with J gene TRBJ2-3; D unresolved. Germline CDR1 MNHEY, CDR2 SVGAGI. V was clipped by 2 bases and J by 2 bases, with 8 bases between them. This CDR3 contains 14 residues. In nucleotides, the CDR3 is TGTGCCAGCAGTTACCGGAGAAACACAGATACGCAGTATTTT. It is translated as CASSYRRNTDTQYF.